What follows are 30 T cell receptor beta chains derived from one specimen sequenced in a study of OX40 agonist ivuxolimab in advanced cancers. Libraries were prepared by immunoSEQ multiplex PCR; TCRdb keeps only in-frame clonotypes and omits some of them. The table records 48,000 or so clones, 80% to 95% of them present only once. This sample comprised CD4+ or CD8+ T cells sorted from blood, obtained in a trial of the OX40 agonist ivuxolimab. These receptors were taken from an adult with an advanced solid tumor such as melanoma, head and neck, liver or kidney cancer.

The V call is TRBV19, the J call TRBJ1-1; D ambiguous. Germline lookup yields CDR1 LNHDA and CDR2 SQIVND (reference sequence). This CDR3 region has 11 residues. V lost 5 bases to trimming and J lost 5 bases, with 6 bases between them. The CDR3 sequence: CASSSLTEAFF. CDR3 DNA sequence: TGTGCCAGTAGTTCTTTGACTGAAGCTTTCTTT.

The V and J genes are TRBV7-8 and TRBJ1-4; D is undetermined. CDR1 is SGHVS and CDR2 is FQNEAQ in the germline V gene. V was shortened by 2 bases and J by 4 bases, with 8 bases between the two germline ends. The CDR3 has 14 amino acids. CDR3 in DNA: TGTGCCAGCAGCTTAACACAGAATAATGAAAAACTGTTTTTT. Amino acids: CASSLTQNNEKLFF.

The V call is TRBV6-1, the J call TRBJ1-3; unclear D gene. The V gene lost 6 bases and the J gene lost 3 bases, with 12 bases spanning the gap. CDR1 and CDR2 from the germline V gene are MNHNS and SASEGT. This CDR3 comprises 14 residues. As DNA, the CDR3 is TGTGCCAGCAGCCCCCATCAGGTTGGAAACACCATATATTTT. Protein: CASSPHQVGNTIYF.

This chain links TRBV23-1 with TRBJ1-1; D is possibly TRBD1 (5 bases). TRBV23-1 is treated as an ORF (open reading frame) with a function not yet certain. The CDR3 is made up of 17 amino acids. The germline V and J ends were trimmed by 2 bases and 0 bases, with 16 bases remaining between them. CDR3: CASSQGPTAFMNTEAFF. The CDR3 nucleotides are TGCGCCAGCAGTCAAGGTCCGACAGCTTTCATGAACACTGAAGCTTTCTTT.

The rearrangement links TRBV27 to TRBJ2-2; D possibly corresponds to TRBD2 (6 bases). CDR1 is MNHEY and CDR2 is SMNVEV in the germline V gene (reference sequence). V was shortened by 5 bases and J by 0 bases, with 10 bases between the two germline ends. The CDR3 has 15 amino acids. The CDR3 here is CASSGGFANTGELFF. The CDR3 nucleotides read TGTGCCAGCAGTGGGGGGTTCGCGAACACCGGGGAGCTGTTTTTT.

This chain links TRBV7-2 with TRBJ2-7; tentative D call: TRBD2 (6 bases). Germline CDR1 and CDR2: SGHTA and FQGNSA. With 2 bases removed from V and 3 bases from J, the gap between germline ends came to 11 bases. The CDR3 totals 14 residues. Written as DNA, the CDR3 is TGTGCCAGCAGCTTACACACCGGGAGCTACGAGCAGTACGTC. Translated: CASSLHTGSYEQYV.

This chain links TRBV28 with TRBJ2-5, with 7 bases that match TRBD1. The CDR3 totals 17 residues. Germline trimming cut 1 base from V and 1 base from J; bases unmatched to any gene: 9. Germline V CDR1 and CDR2: MDHEN, SYDVKM. CDR3 sequence (DNA): TGTGCCAGCAGTTTATTTCAAGGGACAGTTGCCCAAGAGACCCAGTACTTC. This codes for CASSLFQGTVAQETQYF.

The CDR3, as DNA: TGTGCCAGCAGCTTTTCATATGTAGTGAACACTGAAGCTTTCTTT. This translates into CASSFSYVVNTEAFF. The chain recombines TRBV7-8 with TRBJ1-1, with D unresolved. Trimming removed 3 bases from V and 0 bases from J, with 11 bases in between. Germline V gene data show CDR1 as SGHVS and CDR2 as FQNEAQ. The CDR3 runs 15 residues. Based on the CDR3 plus reference TRBV7-8 and TRBJ1-1, the full variable domain is GAGVSQSPRYKVAKRGQDVALRCDPISGHVSLFWYQQALGQGPEFLTYFQNEAQLDKSGLPSDRFFAERPEGSVSTLKIQRTQQEDSAVYLCASSFSYVVNTEAFFGQGTRLTVV.

This clone showed up just once. The CDR3 is CATQGAGETQYF. The CDR3 DNA reads as TGTGCCACCCAGGGGGCGGGAGAGACCCAGTACTTC. V and J are TRBV27 and TRBJ2-5, with 8 bases that match TRBD1. V shed 10 bases, J shed 4 bases, and the junction held 5 bases outside the gene matches. Germline V lookup: CDR1 MNHEY, CDR2 SMNVEV (reference sequence). The CDR3 has 12 residues.

The chain employs TRBV4-2 and TRBJ2-7, with D perhaps matching TRBD2 (6 bases). Germline CDR1 reads LGHNA; CDR2 reads YNFKEQ. Trimming took 0 bases from V and 3 from J, leaving 21 bases between them. CDR3 length: 18 residues. In nucleotides, the CDR3 is TGTGCCAGCAGCCAAGATTTGGGCCTGGCGGGGCGAGACTACGAGCAGTACTTC. The encoded protein is CASSQDLGLAGRDYEQYF.

In this sample, this clone turned up a few times. The V call is TRBV19, the J call TRBJ1-5, with D unclear. The CDR3 covers 13 residues. V gave up 7 bases and J gave up 3 bases, with 10 bases separating them. Germline V gives CDR1 LNHDA, CDR2 SQIVND (reference sequence). CDR3 protein: CASTVTINQPQHF. The CDR3 nucleotides are TGTGCCAGTACAGTGACTATCAATCAGCCCCAGCATTTT.

The chain is built from TRBV14 and TRBJ1-3; D remains unclear. This CDR3 region has 14 residues. Trimming removed 0 bases at V and 4 bases at J, with 7 bases between. The germline V gene encodes CDR1 SGHDN and CDR2 FVKESK. CDR3 DNA sequence: TGTGCCAGCAGCCAAGATATCGGCGGAAACACCATATATTTT. It encodes CASSQDIGGNTIYF.

This clone has only one observation. The rearrangement joins TRBV5-6 to TRBJ1-5, with D perhaps matching TRBD1 (5 bases). The V and J ends lost 4 bases and 0 bases respectively, with 11 bases between them. Germline CDR1 SGHDT, CDR2 YYEEEE. This CDR3 is built from 15 residues. The CDR3 nucleotides are TGTGCCAGCAGCCCGGGGGTTGGTAGCAATCAGCCCCAGCATTTT. As protein: CASSPGVGSNQPQHF.

The chain uses TRBV7-9 and TRBJ1-1; D is uncertain. V was shortened by 1 base and J by 4 bases, with 10 bases between the two germline ends. Germline-derived CDR1 and CDR2 are SEHNR and FQNEAQ (reference sequence). The CDR3 is 14 amino acids. CDR3 DNA sequence: TGTGCCAGCAGCTTAGAATATCGGGGCACTGAAGCTTTCTTT. This encodes CASSLEYRGTEAFF.

The chain joins TRBV2 to TRBJ2-7, with 10 positions matching TRBD1. V lost 6 bases to trimming and J lost 4 bases; unmatched junction nucleotides: 6. The CDR3 extends over 14 amino acids. Germline values: CDR1 SNHLY, CDR2 FYNNEI. Written as DNA, the CDR3 is TGTGCCAGCAGAGCCGGGACAGGGGATTACGAGCAGTACTTC. Protein product: CASRAGTGDYEQYF. The full variable domain, with the rest looked up from reference TRBV2 and TRBJ2-7, is EPEVTQTPSHQVTQMGQEVILRCVPISNHLYFYWYRQILGQKVEFLVSFYNNEISEKSEIFDDQFSVERPDGSNFTLKIRSTKLEDSAMYFCASRAGTGDYEQYFGPGTRLTVT.

The chain is built from TRBV2 and TRBJ1-2, with D perhaps matching TRBD1 (5 bases). The V and J ends lost 6 bases and 4 bases respectively, with 15 bases between them. This CDR3 comprises 14 residues. Germline assignment: CDR1 SNHLY and CDR2 FYNNEI. CDR3 loop: CASRSADRSYGYTF. The CDR3 DNA follows: TGTGCCAGCAGGTCGGCCGACAGATCCTATGGCTACACCTTC.

This chain joins TRBV6-5 and TRBJ2-5, with D unclear. Trimming took off 7 bases at V and 5 bases at J, with 14 bases between the two ends. This CDR3 spans 13 amino acids. Germline CDR1 reads MNHEY; CDR2 reads SVGAGI. CDR3 DNA: TGTGCCAGCAAACCAAACTTCGGGGAGACCCAGTACTTC. It encodes CASKPNFGETQYF.

This clone was found once. The chain couples TRBV2 to TRBJ2-1; D is perhaps TRBD2 (7 bases). Germline CDR1 is SNHLY and CDR2 is FYNNEI. Trimming removed 3 bases from V and 3 bases from J, with 12 bases in between. CDR3 length equals 15 residues. The CDR3 DNA reads TGTGCCAGCAGTGATGGGGGGGCGATCTACAATGAGCAGTTCTTC. It yields the protein CASSDGGAIYNEQFF.

This sequence joins TRBV19 and TRBJ1-1; 12 nucleotides match TRBD1. V lost 7 bases and J lost 0; bases outside the gene matches: 9. CDR1 is LNHDA and CDR2 is SQIVND in the germline V gene (reference sequence). The CDR3 consists of 17 residues. CDR3 nucleotide sequence: TGTGCCAGTAACTCTAGGGGACAGGGGGCGATGAACACTGAAGCTTTCTTT. This translates into CASNSRGQGAMNTEAFF.

The V call is TRBV28, the J call TRBJ1-5; 7 nucleotides agree with TRBD1. The CDR3 covers 16 residues. V was pared by 7 bases and J by 1 base, with 10 bases of the junction left unmatched. Per germline, CDR1 MDHEN and CDR2 SYDVKM. In nucleotides, the CDR3 is TGTGCCAGCAAAACCACAGGGGTCTTAAGCAATCAGCCCCAGCATTTT. Translating gives CASKTTGVLSNQPQHF.

The chain is built from TRBV7-9 and TRBJ1-3; D is undetermined. V lost 5 bases, J lost 0 bases, and 14 bases lay in between. From germline, CDR1 is SEHNR and CDR2 FQNEAQ (reference sequence). The CDR3 is made up of 16 amino acids. The DNA for the CDR3 is TGTGCCAGCAGCCCTCCCCGCGGAAGCTCTGGAAACACCATATATTTT. As protein: CASSPPRGSSGNTIYF.

The chain combines TRBV5-4 with TRBJ1-2, with TRBD1 matching over 7 bases. Germline CDR1 and CDR2: SGHNT and YYREEE (reference sequence). Unmatched junction bases numbered 5, after V lost 4 bases and J lost 2 bases. This CDR3 contains 14 residues. The CDR3, as DNA: TGTGCCAGCAGCCCGGGACAGACAAACTATGGCTACACCTTC. Protein product: CASSPGQTNYGYTF. Using reference TRBV5-4 and TRBJ1-2 for the parts outside the CDR3, the full variable domain is ETGVTQSPTHLIKTRGQQVTLRCSSQSGHNTVSWYQQALGQGPQFIFQYYREEENGRGNFPPRFSGLQFPNYSSELNVNALELDDSALYLCASSPGQTNYGYTFGSGTRLTVV.

The chain recombines TRBV6-5 with TRBJ1-2, with TRBD1 as a possible D gene (6 bases). From germline, CDR1 is MNHEY and CDR2 SVGAGI. V was trimmed by 6 bases and J by 1 base, leaving 12 bases between them. This CDR3 comprises 14 residues. The CDR3 bases are TGTGCCAGCAGCCGGGGGGCGGATAACTATGGCTACACCTTC. This translates into CASSRGADNYGYTF.

The V and J genes are TRBV28 and TRBJ1-5; D perhaps matches TRBD1 (5 bases). Deletions cut 6 bases from V and 3 bases from J, with 15 bases between. Germline V gene data show CDR1 as MDHEN and CDR2 as SYDVKM. The CDR3 consists of 15 residues. CDR3 bases: TGTGCCAGCAGGCGCGCATGGGGCCTCAATCAGCCCCAGCATTTT. Translating gives CASRRAWGLNQPQHF.

The V and J genes are TRBV19 and TRBJ2-3; no definite D call. The V gene lost 2 bases and the J gene lost 5 bases, with 11 bases spanning the gap. CDR1 and CDR2 from the germline V gene are LNHDA and SQIVND (reference sequence). The CDR3 contains 14 residues. The CDR3 nucleotides read TGTGCCAGTAGTATAAAATCAGTGGGAGATACGCAGTATTTT. Protein sequence: CASSIKSVGDTQYF.

The chain employs TRBV13 and TRBJ1-3; 7 nucleotides agree with TRBD1. This CDR3 contains 16 residues. J was trimmed by 0 bases and V by 5 bases; bases with no gene match: 7. Germline V CDR1 and CDR2: PRHDT, FYEKMQ (reference sequence). The chain's CDR3 is CASSGGQTPSGNTIYF. In DNA, the CDR3 is TGTGCCAGCAGCGGGGGACAGACTCCCTCTGGAAACACCATATATTTT.

The chain's CDR3 is CASSTGAGENGYTF. In nucleotides, the CDR3 is TGTGCCAGCAGCACCGGTGCGGGGGAGAATGGCTACACCTTC. V usage is TRBV7-9 and J usage is TRBJ1-2, with D possibly being TRBD1 (5 bases). The CDR3 length is 14 residues. Trimming took 5 bases from V and 6 from J, leaving 16 bases between them. Germline V CDR1 and CDR2: SEHNR, FQNEAQ (reference sequence).

CDR3 in amino acids: CASSLGRGSYNEQFF. In DNA form, the CDR3 reads TGTGCCAGCAGCTTGGGGAGGGGATCGTACAATGAGCAGTTCTTC. The chain is built from TRBV11-3 and TRBJ2-1, with 7 bases fitting TRBD2. V lost 3 bases to trimming and J lost 4 bases; unmatched junction nucleotides: 6. The V gene's germline CDR1 is SGHNT and CDR2 YENEEA. This CDR3 has 15 residues. Variable domain in full (rest from reference TRBV11-3 and TRBJ2-1): EAGVVQSPRYKIIEKKQPVAFWCNPISGHNTLYWYLQNLGQGPELLIRYENEEAVDDSQLPKDRFSAERLKGVDSTLKIQPAELGDSAVYLCASSLGRGSYNEQFFGPGTRLTVL.

The J gene is TRBJ2-7, the V gene TRBV28; a possible D gene is TRBD1 (5 bases). Trimming took 5 bases from V and 6 from J, leaving 11 bases between them. The CDR3 extends over 12 amino acids. Germline V gene sequence: CDR1 MDHEN, CDR2 SYDVKM. CDR3 sequence reads: CASSRGSGEQYV. DNA of the CDR3: TGTGCCAGCAGTAGGGGATCTGGCGAGCAGTACGTC.

V is TRBV27 and J is TRBJ2-3, with 16 bases that match TRBD2. The V segment lost 1 base and the J segment 2 bases; nucleotides outside the gene matches: 9. Germline-derived CDR1 and CDR2 are MNHEY and SMNVEV (reference sequence). The CDR3 is 20 residues long. CDR3 in amino acids: CASSLYSAGLAGGNTDTQYF. CDR3 nucleotide sequence: TGTGCCAGCAGTTTATATTCGGCGGGACTAGCGGGGGGGAACACAGATACGCAGTATTTT.